Following are 29 T cell receptor gamma chains from one sample sequenced in a study of γδ T cells in repeated Plasmodium falciparum infection. Gammadelta T cells were flow-sorted from PBMC into Vgamma9/Vdelta2+ and Vdelta2-negative populations for bulk analysis. TCRdb processed the multiplex PCR reads again with the CATT caller. The sample includes tens of thousands of gamma-chain clones, 1.4% of them seen just once. The sample taken for sequencing was gamma-delta T cells from blood. All receptors derive from a pool of human donors (malaria-infected and uninfected, not separated).

Comment on this clone: The likely explanation is a read error, given a far larger clone one base away. Within the sample, other DNA sequences also encode this same CDR3. CDR3: CALWEVHVGLGKKIKVF. The CDR3 nucleotides are TGTGCCTTGTGGGAGGTGCACGTTGGGTTGGGCAAAAAAATCAAGGTGTTT. The V gene call is TRGV9, and the J gene call is absent. This CDR3 comprises 17 residues. Germline CDR1 and CDR2: GITISATS and ISYDGTV (reference sequence).

This clone has more than one count but fewer than ten. A far larger clone is one base from this, pointing to a likely read error. Other nucleotide sequences in the sample specify the same CDR3. The V gene is TRGV4, the J gene TRGJ1 or TRGJ2. The J gene, absent from TCRdb, was called here by matching the DNA to germline. The CDR3 runs to 14 residues. Germline CDR1 EGSTGY, CDR2 YDSYTSSV. The CDR3 nucleotides are TGTGCTACCTGGGACCCTCCTCTAACTTATAAGAAACTCTTT. Protein sequence: CATWDPPLTYKKLF.

This clone occurred many times. The amino acid sequence in TCRdb belongs to a much larger clone and departs from this DNA's translation at residue 7, likely a sequencing read error; the sequence shown is translated from the DNA. V gene TRGV9 combines with J gene TRGJP. The germline V gene has CDR1 GITISATS and CDR2 ISYDGTV (reference sequence). Trimming cost V 0 bases and J 7 bases; bases outside gene matches: 12. This CDR3 spans 19 amino acids. The chain's CDR3 is CALWEVYLVRELGKKIKVF. Here the CDR3 DNA reads TGTGCCTTGTGGGAGGTGTATTTGGTGAGGGAGTTGGGCAAAAAAATCAAGGTATTT.

This clone has a count of ten or more. The amino acid sequence in TCRdb belongs to a much larger clone and departs from this DNA's translation at residue 7, likely a sequencing read error; the sequence shown is translated from the DNA. V is TRGV9 and J is TRGJP. TCRdb leaves out the J gene; it was filled in here by matching the DNA to germline. The J segment lost 6 bases and the V segment lost 4 bases, leaving 9 bases of the junction unmatched. Germline loops: CDR1 GITISATS, CDR2 ISYDGTV (reference sequence). The CDR3 spans 17 residues. CDR3 sequence: CALWDRTRELGKKIKVF. The CDR3 DNA reads TGTGCCTTGTGGGACCGAACCAGAGAGTTGGGCAAAAAAATCAAGGTATTT.

A few counts support this clone. With only one base between it and a far larger clone, this is likely a read error. Other DNA sequences from this sample encode an identical CDR3 as well. The CDR3 coding sequence is TGTGCTACCTGGGACGGGCCGAGGTATAAGAAACTCTTT. Its protein product is CATWDGPRYKKLF. The J gene is TRGJ1 or TRGJ2, the V gene TRGV2. Here the J gene came from matching the DNA to germline, since TCRdb omits it. This CDR3 spans 13 amino acids. Germline V gene data show CDR1 as EGSNGY and CDR2 as YDSYNSKV.

This clone showed up just a few times. The protein TCRdb lists belongs to a much larger clone and differs from this DNA's translation at residue 4, which points to a read error; the protein shown is made from the DNA. The chain couples TRGV9 to TRGJP1. Because TCRdb records no J gene, it was assigned here through a match of the DNA to germline. The germline gives CDR1 GITISATS, CDR2 ISYDGTV (reference sequence). CDR3 size: 13 residues. In DNA, the CDR3 is TGTGCCTTGCGGGAGGCACCGAGTTGGTTCAAGATATTT. Residues: CALREAPSWFKIF.

In its sample, this clone was seen many times. The mismatch at residue 5 between this DNA's translation and the TCRdb protein of a much larger clone likely reflects a read error; the protein shown is translated from the DNA. V usage is TRGV9 and J usage is TRGJ1 or TRGJ2. Because TCRdb records no J gene, it was assigned here through a match of the DNA to germline. Germline values: CDR1 GITISATS, CDR2 ISYDGTV (reference sequence). This CDR3 has 13 residues. CDR3 coding DNA: TGTGCCTTGTGGGGGGTGCAGGGTATTAAGAAACTCTTT. Encoded protein: CALWGVQGIKKLF.

Comments on this clone: This DNA translates differently at residue 13 from the TCRdb protein, which is that of a much larger clone; a read error is likely, and the protein shown is the DNA's own translation. V and J are TRGV9 and TRGJP. No J gene was available from TCRdb, and it was assigned here by a germline match of the DNA. In germline, CDR1 is GITISATS, CDR2 ISYDGTV (reference sequence). The CDR3 runs 17 residues. The CDR3 region has the DNA TGTGCCTTGTGGGAGGTGCATGGAGAGTTGGGCAAAAGAATCAAGGTATTT. This translates into CALWEVHGELGKRIKVF.

As to this clone: The mismatch at residue 4 between this DNA's translation and the TCRdb protein of a much larger clone likely reflects a read error; the protein shown is translated from the DNA. V gene TRGV2 combines with J gene TRGJ1 or TRGJ2. Here the J gene came from matching the DNA to germline, since TCRdb omits it. The CDR3 totals 11 residues. The germline CDR1 and CDR2 sequences are EGSNGY and YDSYNSKV. The CDR3 sequence: CATRDGSKKLF. CDR3 DNA sequence: TGTGCCACCCGGGACGGGAGTAAGAAACTCTTT.

In regard to this clone: A far larger clone is just one base off, so this is likely a read error. The identical CDR3 is also encoded by other nucleotide sequences in the sample. No J gene was called, and the V gene is TRGV9. The CDR3 totals 13 residues. Germline-derived CDR1 and CDR2 are GITISATS and ISYDGTV (reference sequence). CDR3 sequence: CALWEGPGWFKIF. The CDR3 coding sequence is TGTGCCTTGTGGGAGGGCCCAGGTTGGTTCAAGATATTC.

By sample fraction, this clone is medium-sized (0.01 to 0.1%). The J gene is TRGJP, the V gene TRGV9. V was pared by 5 bases and J by 6 bases, with 4 bases of the junction left unmatched. CDR3 length: 15 residues. Germline V gene sequence: CDR1 GITISATS, CDR2 ISYDGTV (reference sequence). CDR3 sequence (DNA): TGTGCCTTGTGGGTAGGAGAGTTGGGCAAAAAAATCAAGGTATTT. This sequence encodes CALWVGELGKKIKVF.

This clone was seen ten or more times. TCRdb lists the protein of a much larger clone for this DNA, which differs at residue 14, so this is likely a read error; the protein given here is translated from the DNA itself. The chain uses TRGV2 and TRGJP2. Looked up from germline, CDR1 is EGSNGY and CDR2 is YDSYNSKV. The CDR3 is 16 residues long. The CDR3 protein is CATWDGRRGSDWIETF. CDR3 nucleotide sequence: TGTGCCACCTGGGACGGGCGTAGAGGTAGTGATTGGATCGAGACGTTT.

In this sample, this clone turned up a few times. A far larger clone is one base from this, pointing to a likely read error. The same CDR3 also results from other DNA sequences found in this sample. The J gene is TRGJ1 or TRGJ2, the V gene TRGV4. No J segment appears in TCRdb, so it was assigned here by matching the sequence to germline. CDR1 and CDR2 from the germline V gene are EGSTGY and YDSYTSSV. This CDR3 region has 13 residues. J lost 5 bases, V lost 2 bases, and 6 bases had no gene match. The CDR3 loop is CATWDARDYKKLF. CDR3 nucleotide sequence: TGTGCCACCTGGGATGCAAGGGATTATAAGAAACTCTTT.

This clone has at least ten counts. This DNA's translation and the protein TCRdb lists, from a much larger clone, do not match at residue 11, likely due to a read error; the protein shown is translated from the DNA. The J segment was not called; the V segment is TRGV9. The CDR3 length is 13 residues. Germline V CDR1 and CDR2: GITISATS, ISYDGTV (reference sequence). The CDR3 DNA is TGTGCCTTGTGGGAGCCGTCTTATTATAAGGAACTCTTT. Its translation: CALWEPSYYKELF.

This clone was detected many times. The same CDR3 arises from other DNA sequences in this sample as well. This chain links TRGV2 with TRGJP2. The CDR3 is 15 residues long. With V trimmed by 1 base and J by 3 bases, 5 bases remained unmatched. Germline V gene sequence: CDR1 EGSNGY, CDR2 YDSYNSKV. For the CDR3, the DNA is TGTGCCACCTGGGACGGCCTGGGTAGTGATTGGATCAAGACGTTT. Amino acid sequence: CATWDGLGSDWIKTF.

This clone was counted many times. The amino acid sequence in TCRdb belongs to a much larger clone and departs from this DNA's translation at residue 14, likely a sequencing read error; the sequence shown is translated from the DNA. The CDR3: CALWEPAELGKKIRVF. For the CDR3, the DNA is TGTGCCTTGTGGGAGCCAGCCGAGTTGGGCAAAAAAATCAGGGTATTT. The V gene call is TRGV9, and the J gene call is absent. Germline V CDR1 and CDR2: GITISATS, ISYDGTV (reference sequence). The CDR3 loop spans 16 amino acids.

This clone was seen a few times. The likely explanation is a read error, given a far larger clone one base away. The sample holds other DNA sequences that translate to the same CDR3. No J gene was named, though the V gene is TRGV9. Germline lookup yields CDR1 GITISATS and CDR2 ISYDGTV (reference sequence). The CDR3 spans 13 residues. This chain's CDR3 is CALWGQSYYKKLF. DNA for the CDR3: TGTGCCTTGTGGGGTCAGAGTTATTATAAGAAGCTCTTT.

This clone was seen more than once but under ten times. The TCRdb protein, from a much larger clone, departs from this DNA's translation at residue 7, likely by read error; the protein shown derives from the DNA. The CDR3 loop reads CALWIKELF. The CDR3, as DNA: TGTGCCTTGTGGATTAAGGAACTCTTT. The V gene is TRGV9; the J gene was not called. The CDR3 has 9 amino acids. Germline CDR1 and CDR2: GITISATS and ISYDGTV (reference sequence).

This clone was seen at least ten times. The protein TCRdb lists belongs to a much larger clone and differs from this DNA's translation at residue 5, which points to a read error; the protein shown is made from the DNA. The chain uses TRGV2 and TRGJ1 or TRGJ2. TCRdb gives no J gene; it was assigned here by matching the DNA to germline. CDR3 length: 11 amino acids. V lost 5 bases to trimming and J lost 10 bases; unmatched junction nucleotides: 8. Germline values: CDR1 EGSNGY, CDR2 YDSYNSKV. Here the CDR3 reads CATWGGAKKLF. The CDR3 DNA sequence: TGTGCCACCTGGGGCGGAGCCAAGAAACTCTTT.

This clone occurred a few times. It differs at one base from a far larger clone, so likely a read error. This sample also contains other DNA sequences that code for the same CDR3. J is TRGJ1 or TRGJ2 and V is TRGV2. TCRdb supplies no J gene; here it was assigned by aligning the nucleotide sequence to germline. The CDR3 extends over 14 amino acids. V trimming: 0 bases; J trimming: 5 bases; junction bases outside the gene matches: 7. Germline loops: CDR1 EGSNGY, CDR2 YDSYNSKV. CDR3 residues: CATWDGLVDYKKLF. As DNA, the CDR3 is TGTGCCACCTGGGACGGGCTCGTTGATTATAAGAAACTCTTT.

This clone was seen repeatedly, ten times or more. TCRdb pairs this DNA with a much larger clone's protein that differs at residue 5, likely a read error; the protein shown was translated from the DNA. The chain recombines TRGV9 with TRGJP. The CDR3 has 16 amino acids. Germline assignment: CDR1 GITISATS and CDR2 ISYDGTV (reference sequence). The CDR3 DNA reads TGTGCCTTGTGGAAGGTGACAGAGTTGGGCAAAAAAATCAAGGTATTT. Amino acid sequence: CALWKVTELGKKIKVF.

This clone was recorded at least ten times. This sequence is one base from a far larger clone and is likely a read error. This same CDR3 is encoded by further DNA sequences in the sample. With the J gene uncalled, the V gene is TRGV9. CDR3 size: 11 residues. CDR1 is GITISATS, CDR2 ISYDGTV, per germline (reference sequence). For the CDR3, the DNA is TGTGCCTTGTGGGAGGTGCCTGGGAAGCTCTTT. It specifies CALWEVPGKLF.

The sample holds many counts of this clone. V gene TRGV9 combines with J gene TRGJ1 or TRGJ2. This CDR3 is built from 14 residues. Germline CDR1 is GITISATS and CDR2 is ISYDGTV (reference sequence). J was trimmed by 3 bases and V by 0 bases; bases with no gene match: 5. The CDR3 loop is CALWEVFRYYKKLF. Here the CDR3 DNA reads TGTGCCTTGTGGGAGGTGTTCCGTTATTATAAGAAACTCTTT.

About this clone: The protein that TCRdb holds for this DNA derives from a much larger clone and differs from the translated DNA at residue 2, which likely indicates a read error; the protein shown here is translated from the DNA. V gene TRGV9 combines with J gene TRGJ1 or TRGJ2. As TCRdb names no J gene, one was assigned here on the basis of a DNA match to germline. This CDR3 has 13 residues. Per germline, CDR1 GITISATS and CDR2 ISYDGTV (reference sequence). CDR3 in amino acids: CTLWESSGYKKLF. The CDR3 nucleotides are TGTACCTTGTGGGAGTCTAGTGGTTATAAGAAACTCTTT.

The sample holds many counts of this clone. The protein that TCRdb holds for this DNA derives from a much larger clone and differs from the translated DNA at residue 3, which likely indicates a read error; the protein shown here is translated from the DNA. This rearrangement joins TRGV2 to TRGJ1 or TRGJ2. This CDR3 contains 12 residues. Per germline, CDR1 EGSNGY and CDR2 YDSYNSKV. CDR3 in amino acids: CASWDGDSAKLF. The CDR3 DNA is TGTGCCTCCTGGGACGGGGATAGTGCGAAACTCTTT.

There are many counts of this clone. Within the sample, other DNA sequences also encode this same CDR3. The V gene is TRGV2, the J gene TRGJ1 or TRGJ2. The CDR3 is made up of 13 amino acids. J was trimmed by 7 bases and V by 1 base; bases with no gene match: 7. CDR1 is EGSNGY and CDR2 is YDSYNSKV in the germline V gene. The CDR3 protein is CATWDGQGYKKLF. In nucleotides, the CDR3 is TGTGCCACCTGGGACGGCCAAGGGTATAAGAAACTCTTT.

This clone came up a few times. The TCRdb protein comes from a much larger clone and disagrees with this DNA's translation at residue 11, likely due to a read error; the protein given here is derived from the DNA. The J gene was not called, though the V gene is TRGV4. The CDR3 sequence is 13 residues long. Germline CDR1 is EGSTGY and CDR2 is YDSYTSSV. The CDR3 loop reads CATWDGVYYKRLF. Here the CDR3 DNA reads TGTGCCACCTGGGATGGGGTATACTATAAGAGACTCTTT.

This clone is labeled as medium-sized. This clone may be a read error of a much larger clone one base away. The V call is TRGV9, the J call TRGJP. The CDR3 contains 16 residues. Germline CDR1 GITISATS, CDR2 ISYDGTV (reference sequence). CDR3 residues: CALWEVRELGEKIKVF. The CDR3, as DNA: TGTGCCTTGTGGGAGGTGAGAGAGTTGGGCGAAAAAATCAAGGTATTT.

This clone was found many times. A far larger clone lies a single base away; this is likely a read error. The sample holds other DNA sequences that translate to the same CDR3. The V gene is listed as TRGV9; no J gene was called. Germline V gives CDR1 GITISATS, CDR2 ISYDGTV (reference sequence). This CDR3 contains 13 residues. As DNA, the CDR3 is TGTGCCTTGTGGGAGGTACCGAAATATAAGAAGCTCTTT. Its translation: CALWEVPKYKKLF.